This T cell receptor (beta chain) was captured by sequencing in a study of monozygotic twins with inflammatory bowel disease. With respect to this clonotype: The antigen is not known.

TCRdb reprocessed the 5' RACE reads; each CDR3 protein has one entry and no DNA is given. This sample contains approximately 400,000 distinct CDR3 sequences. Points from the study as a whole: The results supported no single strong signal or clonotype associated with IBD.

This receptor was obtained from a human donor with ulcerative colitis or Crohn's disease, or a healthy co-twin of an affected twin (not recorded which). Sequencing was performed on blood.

The CDR3 is CASSSETGRNSPLHF. This chain links TRBV7-9 with TRBJ1-6; the TCRdb D gene call, TRBD1, has no DNA to confirm it. From germline, CDR1 is SEHNR and CDR2 FQNEAQ (reference sequence). The CDR3 is 15 residues long.